The 17 T cell receptor beta chains in this list originate from one sample, sequenced in a study of cytotoxic CD8 clonotypes in ibrutinib-treated CLL. Generated by immunoSEQ multiplex PCR, the TCRdb table keeps only in-frame clones and is missing some. The sample lists approximately 130,000 clones; around 84% were seen once. This material consisted of PBMCs, taken after 24 months of ibrutinib treatment. Every receptor here comes from a human donor with chronic lymphocytic leukemia.

The gene calls are TRBV10-3 and TRBJ2-1; tentatively, D is TRBD2 (6 bases). Germline CDR1 is ENHRY and CDR2 is SYGVKD. CDR3 length: 14 amino acids. Trimming took 5 bases from V and 5 from J, leaving 13 bases between them. The CDR3 nucleotides read TGTGCCATCAGTCAAGGAGGGCTAAACAATGAGCAGTTCTTC. The encoded protein is CAISQGGLNNEQFF.

The chain uses TRBV5-8 and TRBJ2-5; no clear D gene. This CDR3 contains 12 residues. The V gene lost 0 bases and the J gene lost 10 bases, with 10 bases spanning the gap. Germline loops: CDR1 SGHTS, CDR2 YDEGEE. The DNA of the CDR3 is TGTGCCAGCAGCTTGGAGGACGGCGACCAGTACTTC. Residues: CASSLEDGDQYF. The full variable domain, completed using reference TRBV5-8 and TRBJ2-5, is EAGVTQSPTHLIKTRGQQATLRCSPISGHTSVYWYQQALGLGLQFLLWYDEGEERNRGNFPPRFSGRQFPNYSSELNVNALELEDSALYLCASSLEDGDQYFGPGTRLLVL.

V usage is TRBV30 and J usage is TRBJ1-5; D might be TRBD1 (6 bases). This CDR3 has 13 amino acids. Germline CDR1 GTSNPN, CDR2 SVGIG (reference sequence). V gave up 1 base and J gave up 7 bases, with 11 bases separating them. The CDR3 bases are TGTGCCTGGAGTGAGGGTGGGGGCCAGCCCCAGCATTTT. Translated, it gives CAWSEGGGQPQHF.

The rearrangement joins TRBV5-1 to TRBJ2-7; D perhaps matches TRBD2 (7 bases). The CDR3 sequence is 13 residues long. CDR1 and CDR2 (germline): SGHRS, YFSETQ. V was pared by 3 bases and J by 10 bases, with 17 bases between. CDR3 nucleotides: TGCGCCAGCAGCTGGAGGGGGGGGGTGCGCCAGTACTTC. Its translation is CASSWRGGVRQYF.

This chain connects TRBV6-5 to TRBJ1-1; D might be TRBD1 (5 bases). Trimming pared 0 bases from V and 3 bases from J, leaving 11 bases between. Germline CDR1 and CDR2: MNHEY and SVGAGI. The CDR3 loop spans 15 amino acids. CDR3 bases: TGTGCCAGCAGTTACTCGTGGGGGACCGACACTGAAGCTTTCTTT. Its protein product is CASSYSWGTDTEAFF.

V is TRBV7-8 and J is TRBJ1-2; TRBD1 matches at 8 bases. The length of the CDR3 is 14 residues. Germline loops: CDR1 SGHVS, CDR2 FQNEAQ. V trimming: 6 bases; J trimming: 5 bases; junction bases outside the gene matches: 8. The CDR3 nucleotides read TGTGCCAGCAGTTCCGGACAGGGCGCATATGGCTACACCTTC. Amino acids: CASSSGQGAYGYTF.

The chain combines TRBV14 with TRBJ2-1; a weak D match, TRBD2 (6 bases). V lost 3 bases to trimming and J lost 0 bases, with 15 bases between them. This CDR3 is 17 amino acids long. Germline V CDR1 and CDR2: SGHDN, FVKESK. CDR3: CASSHTNRGFSYNEQFF. DNA of the CDR3: TGTGCCAGCAGCCATACGAACCGGGGGTTCTCCTACAATGAGCAGTTCTTC. The whole variable domain, remainder taken from reference TRBV14 and TRBJ2-1, is EAGVTQFPSHSVIEKGQTVTLRCDPISGHDNLYWYRRVMGKEIKFLLHFVKESKQDESGMPNNRFLAERTGGTYSTLKVQPAELEDSGVYFCASSHTNRGFSYNEQFFGPGTRLTVL.

The gene calls are TRBV7-2 and TRBJ2-5; D is uncertain. CDR1 and CDR2 (germline): SGHTA, FQGNSA. The CDR3 length is 14 residues. The V end was cut by 2 bases, the J end by 4 bases, with 11 bases between. The CDR3 loop reads CASSLRRDRETQYF. Written as DNA, the CDR3 is TGTGCCAGCAGCTTAAGGCGCGATCGAGAGACCCAGTACTTC.

The table lists this clone with a few counts. This rearrangement joins TRBV5-4 to TRBJ1-2, with a weak D call TRBD1 (5 bases). Germline CDR1 reads SGHNT; CDR2 reads YYREEE (reference sequence). The V end lost 0 bases, the J end lost 8 bases, and 17 bases lay between the germline ends. This CDR3 comprises 15 residues. The CDR3 spells CASSLDTRAGQGYTF. DNA of the CDR3: TGTGCCAGCAGCTTGGATACCAGGGCGGGGCAAGGCTACACCTTC.

This clone was counted a single time. This chain joins TRBV6-6 and TRBJ2-7; D gene ambiguous. CDR1 MNHNY and CDR2 SVGAGI come from the germline V gene (reference sequence). This CDR3 has 13 residues. The germline V and J ends were trimmed by 0 bases and 0 bases, with 3 bases remaining between them. The CDR3 sequence: CASSYSPSYEQYF. CDR3 sequence (DNA): TGTGCCAGCAGTTACTCACCCTCCTACGAGCAGTACTTC.

The rearrangement uses TRBV5-1 and TRBJ2-3, with 12 bases aligning to TRBD2. Trimming took 2 bases from V and 3 from J; bases not matched to a gene: 4. This CDR3 has 16 amino acids. The germline CDR1 and CDR2 sequences are SGHRS and YFSETQ. This CDR3 reads CASSLTSGGLTDTQYF. DNA of the CDR3: TGCGCCAGCAGCTTAACTAGCGGGGGGTTGACAGATACGCAGTATTTT.

This clone occurred many times. The chain couples TRBV6-1 to TRBJ2-7, with D perhaps being TRBD1 or TRBD2 (5 bases each). Germline values: CDR1 MNHNS, CDR2 SASEGT. The CDR3 runs to 14 residues. V lost 4 bases to trimming and J lost 3 bases, with 13 bases between them. DNA of the CDR3: TGTGCCAGCAGTGTTACGGGACCGAGCTACGAGCAGTACTTC. This encodes CASSVTGPSYEQYF.

The chain employs TRBV27 and TRBJ2-5; D is uncertain. Germline V gene lookup returns CDR1 MNHEY and CDR2 SMNVEV (reference sequence). V was trimmed by 3 bases and J by 5 bases, leaving 10 bases between them. The CDR3 has 13 residues. CDR3 region: CASSLRSRETQYF. The CDR3 nucleotides read TGTGCCAGCAGTTTGAGGAGTAGGGAGACCCAGTACTTC.

The chain uses TRBV19 and TRBJ1-5; TRBD1 agrees at 7 bases. V lost 5 bases, J lost 10 bases, and 14 bases stayed unmatched. CDR1 is LNHDA, CDR2 SQIVND, per germline (reference sequence). This CDR3 contains 15 residues. In DNA, the CDR3 is TGTGCCAGTAGTGAAATGACAGGGCCCCAAGGACCCCAGCATTTT. This gives the protein CASSEMTGPQGPQHF.

This chain joins TRBV19 and TRBJ1-5; D is possibly TRBD1 (5 bases). CDR3 length: 14 amino acids. V lost 7 bases to trimming and J lost 7 bases, with 17 bases between them. Germline lookup yields CDR1 LNHDA and CDR2 SQIVND (reference sequence). CDR3 sequence: CASTYLGGEQPQHF. Written as DNA, the CDR3 is TGTGCCAGTACCTATCTGGGAGGGGAGCAGCCCCAGCATTTT.

A note on this clone: Additional DNA sequences in this sample encode the identical CDR3. V gene TRBV5-6 combines with J gene TRBJ2-7; D call uncertain. The CDR3 extends over 11 amino acids. Deletions cut 3 bases from V and 1 base from J, with 2 bases between. Germline-derived CDR1 and CDR2 are SGHDT and YYEEEE. CDR3 sequence: CASSSSYEQYF. The CDR3 DNA is TGTGCCAGCAGCTCTTCCTACGAGCAGTACTTC.

The J gene is TRBJ2-7, the V gene TRBV9; a weak D match, TRBD1 (5 bases). Trimming stripped 0 bases from V and 6 bases from J, with 13 bases between. Germline CDR1 reads SGDLS; CDR2 reads YYNGEE. The CDR3 length is 14 residues. CDR3 bases: TGTGCCAGCAGCGTAGATTCCAGGGTGGGCGAGCAGTACTTC. It is translated as CASSVDSRVGEQYF.